A selection of T cell receptor beta chains follows, all from one sample in a study of PD-1 blockade in classical Hodgkin lymphoma. Produced via immunoSEQ multiplex PCR; TCRdb's table is partial and in-frame only. The top ten clones hold roughly 9.7% of a sample with around 41,000 clones, less than 80% of them seen once. The sample in question was peripheral blood mononuclear cells (PBMCs), obtained at baseline. The origin of the receptors is a human donor with classical Hodgkin lymphoma. The CDR3 runs from the conserved cysteine through the conserved F or W. D genes are given only for firm matches. The size field is filled for only some rows; it gives once, few, many or a size class.

D gene	V gene	J gene	clone size	CDR3 protein	CDR3 DNA
TRBD1	TRBV7-9	TRBJ1-4	once	CASSLPGQVNEKLFF	TGTGCCAGCAGCTTACCGGGACAGGTGAATGAAAAACTGTTTTTT
TRBD1	TRBV6-6	TRBJ2-7	once	CASSTNRQGARNEQYF	TGTGCCAGCAGTACTAACCGACAGGGGGCGAGAAACGAGCAGTACTTC
.	TRBV6-5	TRBJ2-7	.	CASGDGKAYEQYF	TGTGCCAGCGGGGACGGTAAAGCCTACGAGCAGTACTTC
.	TRBV5-1	TRBJ1-2	.	CATSTSVYGYTF	TGCGCCACCAGCACGTCAGTTTATGGCTACACCTTC
.	TRBV5-1	TRBJ1-2	.	CASSLDAGSHTF	TGCGCCAGCAGCTTGGACGCAGGCAGCCACACCTTC
.	TRBV7-9	TRBJ1-6	.	CASSPGVSNSPLHF	TGTGCCAGCAGCCCAGGGGTTTCGAATTCACCCCTCCACTTT
TRBD1	TRBV6-5	TRBJ1-4	once	CASSYSQGAINEKLFF	TGTGCCAGCAGTTACTCCCAGGGGGCCATTAATGAAAAACTGTTTTTT
.	TRBV19	TRBJ2-7	.	CASSIRVGSYEQYF	TGTGCCAGTAGTATAAGGGTAGGGTCCTACGAGCAGTACTTC
TRBD2	TRBV2	TRBJ2-3	few	CASRAGGFTDTQYF	TGTGCCAGCAGAGCGGGAGGGTTCACAGATACGCAGTATTTT
.	TRBV18	TRBJ2-1	.	CATSTSQTRPNEQFF	TGTGCCACCTCTACTTCCCAGACTAGGCCCAATGAGCAGTTCTTC
.	TRBV28	TRBJ1-2	.	CASSFPGPVDYGYTF	TGTGCCAGCAGTTTCCCCGGGCCGGTCGACTATGGCTACACCTTC
.	TRBV7-7	TRBJ2-5	.	CASSPAEGIPPQYF	TGTGCTAGCAGCCCAGCGGAGGGAATCCCCCCCCAGTACTTC
.	TRBV4-3	TRBJ1-2	few	CASSQYQGTYGYTF	TGCGCCAGCAGCCAATATCAGGGAACCTATGGCTACACCTTC
.	TRBV28	TRBJ2-7	.	CASSFSQGGSYEQYF	TGTGCCAGCAGTTTTAGCCAAGGGGGCTCCTACGAGCAGTACTTC
.	TRBV6-5	TRBJ2-3	.	CASKTTGTTDTQYF	TGTGCCAGCAAGACCACAGGGACCACAGATACGCAGTATTTT
.	TRBV11-2	TRBJ2-1	.	CASSFSRTSYNEQFF	TGTGCCAGCAGCTTCTCGAGAACTTCCTACAATGAGCAGTTCTTC
.	TRBV2	TRBJ1-2	.	CASSETGKGSFYGYTF	TGTGCCAGCAGTGAAACAGGGAAGGGCAGCTTCTATGGCTACACCTTC
TRBD2	TRBV7-2	TRBJ2-3	.	CASSLVLASGDTQYF	TGTGCCAGCAGCTTAGTATTGGCTAGCGGAGATACGCAGTATTTT
TRBD1	TRBV28	TRBJ1-1	.	CASSFSGGTEAFF	TGTGCCAGCAGTTTTTCAGGGGGCACTGAAGCTTTCTTT
.	TRBV6-1	TRBJ1-3	.	CASSEGPGNTIYF	TGTGCCAGCAGTGAGGGGCCTGGAAACACCATATATTTT
.	TRBV7-2	TRBJ1-4	few	CASSSQGPATNEKLFF	TGTGCCAGCAGCTCACAGGGACCCGCAACTAATGAAAAACTGTTTTTT
TRBD2	TRBV27	TRBJ2-1	.	CASSSTGTRQVF	TGTGCCAGCAGCTCTACCGGGACTAGGCAAGTCTTC
.	TRBV6-5	TRBJ1-1	.	CASSYSAGNTEAFF	TGTGCCAGCAGTTACTCGGCAGGGAACACTGAAGCTTTCTTT
.	TRBV7-9	TRBJ2-3	few	CASSSLRGWGADTQYF	TGTGCCAGCAGCTCCCTACGTGGTTGGGGGGCAGATACGCAGTATTTT
TRBD2	TRBV7-2	TRBJ2-7	many	CASSYGLVVYEQYF	TGTGCCAGCAGCTACGGACTAGTGGTCTACGAGCAGTACTTC
.	TRBV5-1	TRBJ2-5	.	CASSFGWSQGMHLLETQYF	TGCGCCAGCAGCTTCGGTTGGTCACAGGGAATGCACCTTTTAGAGACCCAGTACTTC
TRBD2	TRBV25-1	TRBJ2-3	.	CASKGGLGTDTQYF	TGTGCCAGCAAAGGAGGACTAGGTACAGATACGCAGTATTTT
TRBD2	TRBV2	TRBJ2-1	.	CASRGLAGGHAYNEQFF	TGTGCCAGCAGGGGACTAGCGGGAGGACACGCCTACAATGAGCAGTTCTTC
.	TRBV21-1	TRBJ1-1	.	CASSTSQGERTEAFF	TGTGCCAGCAGCACATCACAGGGAGAGAGGACTGAAGCTTTCTTT
.	TRBV5-6	TRBJ2-2	.	CASSLGRKHLTGELFF	TGTGCCAGCAGCTTGGGCCGGAAACACCTCACCGGGGAGCTGTTTTTT
.	TRBV7-2	TRBJ2-7	.	CASSFRLSHEQYF	TGTGCCAGCAGCTTTAGACTCTCCCACGAGCAGTACTTC
.	TRBV7-9	TRBJ1-1	.	CASGRGQLYLNTEAFF	TGTGCCAGCGGTCGTGGACAGTTGTATTTGAACACTGAAGCTTTCTTT
.	TRBV2	TRBJ2-5	.	CAGGGDQETQYF	TGTGCCGGGGGCGGGGACCAAGAGACCCAGTACTTC
.	TRBV13	TRBJ2-1	.	CASSFGKGGEQFF	TGTGCCAGCAGCTTTGGGAAGGGCGGCGAGCAGTTCTTC
TRBD2	TRBV11-3	TRBJ2-7	.	CASRGRLAGTYEQYF	TGTGCCAGCAGAGGGAGGCTAGCGGGAACCTACGAGCAGTACTTC
.	TRBV6-1	TRBJ2-7	once	CASRDGRGPYEQYF	TGTGCCAGCAGGGATGGGCGGGGCCCCTACGAGCAGTACTTC
TRBD1	TRBV6-5	TRBJ2-5	.	CASSYRGTGHREQYF	TGTGCCAGCAGTTACCGCGGGACAGGGCATCGGGAGCAGTACTTC
.	TRBV7-9	TRBJ2-5	.	CASSLEGYGDTLQETQYF	TGTGCCAGCAGCTTAGAAGGGTACGGGGACACCCTACAAGAGACCCAGTACTTC
.	TRBV2	TRBJ1-1	few	CASSGLRDIEAFF	TGTGCCAGCAGTGGCTTAAGGGACATTGAAGCTTTCTTT
.	TRBV5-1	TRBJ1-1	.	CASNLGAERAEAFF	TGCGCCAGCAATTTGGGGGCGGAGAGGGCTGAAGCTTTCTTT
TRBD1	TRBV10-3	TRBJ2-5	.	CAISHLHKTGGSRGETQYF	TGTGCCATCAGCCACCTCCACAAGACAGGGGGCTCCAGGGGAGAGACCCAGTACTTC
TRBD2	TRBV6-5	TRBJ2-1	.	CASSTGGAGGWQFF	TGTGCCAGCAGTACAGGGGGAGCGGGAGGGTGGCAGTTCTTC
.	TRBV4-1	TRBJ2-3	.	CASSPDRFTDTQYF	TGCGCCAGCAGCCCTGACAGGTTCACAGATACGCAGTATTTT
TRBD1	TRBV2	TRBJ1-2	.	CATSPKQGNYGYTF	TGTGCCACCTCCCCTAAACAGGGGAACTATGGCTACACCTTC
.	TRBV7-2	TRBJ2-1	.	CASQADEGYNEQFF	TGTGCCAGCCAAGCGGACGAAGGATACAATGAGCAGTTCTTC